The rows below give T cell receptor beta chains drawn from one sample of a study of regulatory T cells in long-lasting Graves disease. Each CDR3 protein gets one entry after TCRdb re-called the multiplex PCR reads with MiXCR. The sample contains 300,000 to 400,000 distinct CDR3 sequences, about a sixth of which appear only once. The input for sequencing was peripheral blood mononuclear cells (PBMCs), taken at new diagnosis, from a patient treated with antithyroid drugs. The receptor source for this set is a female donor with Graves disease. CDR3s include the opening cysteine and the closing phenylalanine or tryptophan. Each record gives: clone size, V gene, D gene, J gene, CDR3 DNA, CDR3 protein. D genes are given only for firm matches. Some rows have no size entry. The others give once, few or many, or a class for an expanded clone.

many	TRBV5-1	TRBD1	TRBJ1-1	TGCGCCAGCAGCCCTCTGGGACAGCCCAACACTGAAGCTTTCTTT	CASSPLGQPNTEAFF
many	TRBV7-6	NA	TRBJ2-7	TGTGCCAGCAGCGGAGAACTGGGGGGCGAGCAGTACTTC	CASSGELGGEQYF
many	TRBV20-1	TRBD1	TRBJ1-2	TGCAGTGCTATGTTCCGGGACAGTGGGTATGGCTACACCTTC	CSAMFRDSGYGYTF
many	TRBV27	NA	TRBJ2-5	TGTGCCAGCCGCAATCTAGGGCAGAGACAAGAGACCCAGTACTTC	CASRNLGQRQETQYF
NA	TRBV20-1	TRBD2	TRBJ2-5	TGCAGTGCTAGAGATGGGGGGGGGAAAGAGACCCAGTACTTC	CSARDGGGKETQYF
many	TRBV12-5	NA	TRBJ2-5	TGTGCTAGTGGTTTGGAAGCGGAAGAGACCCAGTACTTC	CASGLEAEETQYF
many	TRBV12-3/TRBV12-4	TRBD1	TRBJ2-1	TGTGCCAGCAACCCTCCTGGGACAGGGGGCAATGAGCAGTTCTTC	CASNPPGTGGNEQFF
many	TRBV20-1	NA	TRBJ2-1	TGCAGTGCTAGAGAGGAGGCAAGCTCACAAATTTACAATGAGCAGTTCTTC	CSAREEASSQIYNEQFF
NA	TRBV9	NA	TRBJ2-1	TGTGCCAGCAGCGTAGGAAGCGAAAGGGGGTTAAATGAGCAGTTCTTC	CASSVGSERGLNEQFF
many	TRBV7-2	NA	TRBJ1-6	TGTGCCAGCAGTTTAAGGGGGTTAGGCAATTCACCCCTCCACTTT	CASSLRGLGNSPLHF
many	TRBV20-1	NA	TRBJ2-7	TGCAGTGCTAGTGAGTACCCCTGGACCGTTACCTACGAGCAGTACTTC	CSASEYPWTVTYEQYF